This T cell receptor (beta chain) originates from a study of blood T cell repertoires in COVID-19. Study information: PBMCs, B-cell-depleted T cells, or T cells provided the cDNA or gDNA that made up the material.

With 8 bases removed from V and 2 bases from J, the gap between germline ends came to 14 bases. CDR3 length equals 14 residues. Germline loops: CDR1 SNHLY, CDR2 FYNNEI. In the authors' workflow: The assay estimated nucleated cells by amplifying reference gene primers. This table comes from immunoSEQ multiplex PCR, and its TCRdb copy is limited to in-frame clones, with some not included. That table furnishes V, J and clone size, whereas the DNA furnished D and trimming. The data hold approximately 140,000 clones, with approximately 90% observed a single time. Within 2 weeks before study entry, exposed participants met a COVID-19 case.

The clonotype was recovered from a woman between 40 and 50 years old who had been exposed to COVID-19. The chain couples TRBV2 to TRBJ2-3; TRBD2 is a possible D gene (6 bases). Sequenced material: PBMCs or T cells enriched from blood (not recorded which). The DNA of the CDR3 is TGTGCCAGCGGGGGTAGCGGCCCCACAGATACGCAGTATTTT. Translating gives CASGGSGPTDTQYF. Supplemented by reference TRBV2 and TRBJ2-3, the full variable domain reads EPEVTQTPSHQVTQMGQEVILRCVPISNHLYFYWYRQILGQKVEFLVSFYNNEISEKSEIFDDQFSVERPDGSNFTLKIRSTKLEDSAMYFCASGGSGPTDTQYFGPGTRLTVL.